This passage covers 20 T cell receptor beta chains from one sample sequenced in a study of monozygotic twins with cystic fibrosis (TCRdb year 2021). Library method: the immunoSEQ multiplex PCR assay. TCRdb re-hosts the immuneACCESS table, in-frame sequences only. Its copies lack some clones; in the studies checked, an unresolved V gene accounts for under half of them, and the cause for the rest is not known. This sample gives around 14,000 clones in total; 70% to 90% of them show up just once. Around 1% of the sample is in the top ten clones. Sequenced input: blood. These receptors all come from a boy aged 5-17 years with cystic fibrosis.

This sequence joins TRBV19 and TRBJ1-2; 7 nucleotides align to TRBD1. CDR1 is LNHDA and CDR2 is SQIVND in the germline V gene (reference sequence). V trimming: 5 bases; J trimming: 0 bases; junction bases outside the gene matches: 9. The CDR3 length is 16 residues. CDR3 in amino acids: CASSVNKDRTNYGYTF. CDR3 sequence (DNA): TGTGCCAGTAGTGTCAACAAGGACAGGACTAACTATGGCTACACCTTC.

This chain connects TRBV4-2 to TRBJ2-2, with D perhaps TRBD1 (5 bases). Germline V gives CDR1 LGHNA, CDR2 YNFKEQ. The CDR3 consists of 15 residues. V lost 0 bases, J lost 3 bases, and 8 bases lay in between. The CDR3, as DNA: TGTGCCAGCAGCCAAGATCAGGGCTACACCGGGGAGCTGTTTTTT. Residues: CASSQDQGYTGELFF.

The chain is built from TRBV7-9 and TRBJ2-5; D may be TRBD1 (6 bases). The length of the CDR3 is 16 residues. Trimming took off 1 base at V and 2 bases at J, with 14 bases between the two ends. The germline CDR1 and CDR2 sequences are SEHNR and FQNEAQ (reference sequence). DNA of the CDR3: TGTGCCAGCAGCTTAGGGGACACCCAGGGTCAAGAGACCCAGTACTTC. It is translated as CASSLGDTQGQETQYF.

This chain connects TRBV4-2 to TRBJ2-7; 14 bases fit TRBD2. The CDR3 has 15 residues. Germline V gene lookup returns CDR1 LGHNA and CDR2 YNFKEQ. The V gene end was trimmed by 5 bases and the J gene end by 4 bases; junction bases not matched to a gene: 4. The CDR3 DNA reads TGTGCCAGCAGCATAGGGACTAGCGGGAGTTACGAGCAGTACTTC. The encoded protein is CASSIGTSGSYEQYF.

The CDR3 nucleotides read TGTGCCAGCAGCTTAGTAAGCGGGGATCAGCAGTACTTC. Amino acid sequence: CASSLVSGDQQYF. The chain recombines TRBV7-2 with TRBJ2-7, with 7 nucleotides matching TRBD2. The CDR3 consists of 13 residues. Germline V CDR1 and CDR2: SGHTA, FQGNSA. The trim removed 1 base at V and 8 bases at J, leaving 5 bases unmatched. Full variable domain (outside the CDR3, taken from reference TRBV7-2 and TRBJ2-7): GAGVSQSPSNKVTEKGKDVELRCDPISGHTALYWYRQSLGQGLEFLIYFQGNSAPDKSGLPSDRFSAERTGGSVSTLTIQRTQQEDSAVYLCASSLVSGDQQYFGPGTRLTVT.

The V and J genes are TRBV7-3 and TRBJ2-7, with 10 nucleotides matching TRBD2. With V trimmed by 1 base and J by 6 bases, 3 bases remained unmatched. The CDR3 loop spans 14 amino acids. Germline CDR1 SGHTA, CDR2 FQGTGA. The CDR3 protein is CASSLIAGGAEQYF. DNA of the CDR3: TGTGCCAGCAGCTTAATAGCGGGGGGCGCCGAGCAGTACTTC.

The chain is built from TRBV5-1 and TRBJ1-1; TRBD1 agrees at 8 bases. CDR3 length: 15 residues. The junction had 6 bases not matched to a gene; V was cut back by 5 bases and J by 0 bases. Germline CDR1 reads SGHRS; CDR2 reads YFSETQ. The CDR3 sequence: CASSPRTGMNTEAFF. The CDR3, as DNA: TGCGCCAGCAGTCCAAGGACAGGGATGAACACTGAAGCTTTCTTT.

V usage is TRBV5-1 and J usage is TRBJ2-1; no firm D call. The CDR3 extends over 11 amino acids. V lost 2 bases and J lost 6, with 3 bases in between. Germline CDR1 SGHRS, CDR2 YFSETQ. CDR3 nucleotide sequence: TGCGCCAGCAGCTTTTCCAATGAGCAGTTCTTC. Translating gives CASSFSNEQFF.

The chain links TRBV5-6 to TRBJ1-5, with D maybe TRBD1 (5 bases). Germline lookup yields CDR1 SGHDT and CDR2 YYEEEE. Trimming cost V 4 bases and J 0 bases, with 11 bases left between them. CDR3 length equals 15 residues. The CDR3 nucleotides read TGTGCCAGCAGCCTCGGACAATATAGCAATCAGCCCCAGCATTTT. Translation: CASSLGQYSNQPQHF.

The chain employs TRBV4-1 and TRBJ1-2, with D perhaps matching TRBD1 (5 bases). V was cut by 4 bases and J by 2 bases, with 17 bases left in between. Looked up from germline, CDR1 is MGHRA and CDR2 is YSYEKL. The CDR3 extends over 16 amino acids. Here the CDR3 DNA reads TGCGCCAGCAGCCGCCCATGGGGGGGGTTCAACTATGGCTACACCTTC. Translating it yields CASSRPWGGFNYGYTF.

This clone was counted between two and nine times. This chain joins TRBV7-2 and TRBJ1-2; D not certain. This CDR3 is 13 amino acids long. Trimming removed 4 bases at V and 8 bases at J, with 14 bases between. The germline gives CDR1 SGHTA, CDR2 FQGNSA. In DNA, the CDR3 is TGTGCCAGCAGCTCGCCGGACCGTCGAGGCTACACCTTC. It translates to CASSSPDRRGYTF.

This chain's CDR3 is CASSFYGGAHGNEQFF. For the CDR3, the DNA is TGTGCCAGCAGCTTTTACGGAGGCGCTCATGGCAATGAGCAGTTCTTC. The V gene is TRBV7-9, the J gene TRBJ2-1, with D possibly TRBD2 on 5 matching bases. The germline gives CDR1 SEHNR, CDR2 FQNEAQ (reference sequence). The CDR3 length is 16 residues. Trimming took 3 bases from V and 6 from J, leaving 18 bases between them.

The chain has TRBV18 and TRBJ2-2, with TRBD1 matching over 9 bases. Germline assignment: CDR1 KGHSH and CDR2 LQKENI. The CDR3 totals 15 residues. The V gene end was trimmed by 3 bases and the J gene end by 1 base; junction bases not matched to a gene: 0. The CDR3, as DNA: TGTGCCAGCTCACCGGGACAGGGGAACACCGGGGAGCTGTTTTTT. This sequence encodes CASSPGQGNTGELFF.

This chain connects TRBV2 to TRBJ2-1; weak D call: TRBD1 (6 bases). Trimming left V 8 bases short and J 0 bases short, with 14 bases between. This CDR3 has 15 residues. The germline CDR1 and CDR2 sequences are SNHLY and FYNNEI. The CDR3 DNA is TGTGCCAGCCTAGCAGGACAGAGCTCCTACAATGAGCAGTTCTTC. Protein: CASLAGQSSYNEQFF.

This clone has more than one count but fewer than ten. The rearrangement joins TRBV5-1 to TRBJ2-7, with D possibly being TRBD2 (5 bases). The CDR3 has 15 residues. V lost 4 bases and J 4 bases, leaving 18 bases between the germline ends. In germline, CDR1 is SGHRS, CDR2 YFSETQ. The CDR3 protein is CASSPAGGGGYEQYF. In nucleotides, the CDR3 is TGCGCCAGCAGCCCGGCAGGCGGTGGAGGATACGAGCAGTACTTC.

V and J are TRBV4-1 and TRBJ1-6, with D possibly matching TRBD1 (6 bases). V lost 0 bases, J lost 4 bases, and 22 bases lay in between. The CDR3 totals 20 residues. Germline loops: CDR1 MGHRA, CDR2 YSYEKL. CDR3: CASSQDSPLQGSSYNSPLHF. DNA for the CDR3: TGCGCCAGCAGCCAAGATAGCCCCTTACAGGGATCGTCTTATAATTCACCCCTCCACTTT.

The CDR3: CASSIDGYGNQPQHF. DNA of the CDR3: TGTGCCAGCAGCATCGACGGTTACGGCAATCAGCCCCAGCATTTT. The chain uses TRBV7-9 and TRBJ1-5; D is ambiguous. The V gene lost 5 bases and the J gene lost 2 bases, with 13 bases spanning the gap. The CDR3 spans 15 residues. Germline V gene sequence: CDR1 SEHNR, CDR2 FQNEAQ (reference sequence).

The rearrangement joins TRBV21-1 to TRBJ1-2; whether TRBD1, the table's D call, matches the DNA was not checked. TRBV21-1 is reported as a pseudogene. The CDR3 length is 18 residues. The CDR3 here is CASSKEADRGAPNYGYTF. In DNA, the CDR3 is TGTGCCAGCAGCAAAGAGGCGGACAGGGGCGCCCCTAACTATGGCTACACCTTC.

This chain links TRBV21-1 with TRBJ2-3; TRBD2 is the table's D call, not checked against the DNA. TRBV21-1 is classified as a pseudogene. This CDR3 contains 14 residues. CDR3 nucleotides: TGTGCCAGCAGCAAACTAGCGGGAGCAGATACGCAGTATTTT. It encodes CASSKLAGADTQYF.

This chain links TRBV5-1 with TRBJ1-2; no clear D gene. The CDR3 consists of 12 residues. V was clipped by 1 base and J by 7 bases, with 8 bases between them. The V gene's germline CDR1 is SGHRS and CDR2 YFSETQ. CDR3 nucleotide sequence: TGCGCCAGCAGCTTGAATAGGGTTGGCTACACCTTC. Its translation is CASSLNRVGYTF.